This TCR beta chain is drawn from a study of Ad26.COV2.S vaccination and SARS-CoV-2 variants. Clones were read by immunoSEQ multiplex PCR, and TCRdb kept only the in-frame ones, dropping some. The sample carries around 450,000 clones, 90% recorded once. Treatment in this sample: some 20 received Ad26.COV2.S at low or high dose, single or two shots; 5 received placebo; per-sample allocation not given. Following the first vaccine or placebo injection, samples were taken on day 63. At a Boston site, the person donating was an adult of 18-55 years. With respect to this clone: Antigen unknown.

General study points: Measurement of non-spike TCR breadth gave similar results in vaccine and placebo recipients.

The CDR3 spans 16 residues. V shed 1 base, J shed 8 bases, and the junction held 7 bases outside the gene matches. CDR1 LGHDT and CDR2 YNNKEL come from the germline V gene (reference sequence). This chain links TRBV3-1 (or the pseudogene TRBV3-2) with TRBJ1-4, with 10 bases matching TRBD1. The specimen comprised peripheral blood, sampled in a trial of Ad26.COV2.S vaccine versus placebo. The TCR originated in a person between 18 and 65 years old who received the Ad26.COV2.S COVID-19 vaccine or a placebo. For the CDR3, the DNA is TGTGCCAGCAGCCAAGCGGGGACAGGGGAGGACGAAAAACTGTTTTTT. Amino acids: CASSQAGTGEDEKLFF.